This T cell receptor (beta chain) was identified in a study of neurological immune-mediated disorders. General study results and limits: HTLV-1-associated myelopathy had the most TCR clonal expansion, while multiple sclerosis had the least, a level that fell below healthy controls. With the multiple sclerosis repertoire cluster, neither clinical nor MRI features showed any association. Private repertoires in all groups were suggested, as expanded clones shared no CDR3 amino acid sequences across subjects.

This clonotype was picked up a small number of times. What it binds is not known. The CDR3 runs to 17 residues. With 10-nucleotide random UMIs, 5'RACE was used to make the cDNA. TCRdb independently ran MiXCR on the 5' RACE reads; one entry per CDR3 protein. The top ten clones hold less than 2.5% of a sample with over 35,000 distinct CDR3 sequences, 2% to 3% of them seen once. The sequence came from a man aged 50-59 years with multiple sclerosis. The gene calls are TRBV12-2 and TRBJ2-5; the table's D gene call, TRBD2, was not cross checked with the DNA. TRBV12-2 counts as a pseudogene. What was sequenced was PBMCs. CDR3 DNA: TGTGCAAGTCGCTTAACCCGACTAGCGGGGGATCATGAGACCCAGTACTTC. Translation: CASRLTRLAGDHETQYF.